The rows below give T cell receptor beta chains drawn from one sample of a study of T cell responses to AZD1222 COVID-19 vaccine. Libraries were prepared by immunoSEQ multiplex PCR; TCRdb keeps only in-frame clonotypes and omits some of them. The table includes 150,000 to 200,000 clones, 94% detected once. The specimen was peripheral blood, collected on day 0 of AZD1222 vaccination. These receptors originate from an adult in good health. CDR3s include the opening cysteine and the closing phenylalanine or tryptophan. D genes are given only for firm matches. Some rows have no size entry. The others give once, few or many, or a class for an expanded clone.

length	V	J	size	D	CDR3	DNA
14	TRBV28	TRBJ1-5	-	TRBD1	CASSRYRGKQPQHF	TGTGCCAGCAGTCGTTACAGGGGAAAACAGCCCCAGCATTTT
13	TRBV6-1	TRBJ2-1	-	-	CASSEGQSSEQFF	TGTGCCAGCAGTGAAGGACAGTCCAGTGAGCAGTTCTTC
13	TRBV11-3	TRBJ2-1	-	-	CASSLTFPDEQFF	TGTGCCAGCAGCTTAACCTTCCCGGATGAGCAGTTCTTC
13	TRBV6-5	TRBJ1-1	-	-	CASSAGGVTEAFF	TGTGCCAGCAGCGCCGGGGGGGTCACTGAAGCTTTCTTT
18	TRBV30	TRBJ1-3	-	-	CAWSVKGTTGLSGNTIYF	TGTGCCTGGAGTGTAAAGGGGACGACGGGACTCAGCGGAAACACCATATATTTT
14	TRBV14	TRBJ2-3	-	TRBD2	CASRIAGATDTQYF	TGTGCCAGCAGGATAGCGGGAGCAACAGATACGCAGTATTTT
14	TRBV10-1	TRBJ1-5	-	-	CASSEYRGNQPQHF	TGCGCCAGCAGTGAGTATCGGGGGAATCAGCCCCAGCATTTT
14	TRBV6-5	TRBJ2-3	once	-	CASTDRARRDTQYF	TGTGCCAGCACCGACCGGGCCAGGAGGGATACGCAGTATTTT
15	TRBV4-2	TRBJ1-2	-	-	CASSQDPGGVQGYTF	TGTGCCAGCAGCCAAGATCCGGGTGGGGTACAAGGCTACACCTTC
12	TRBV28	TRBJ1-5	-	-	CASSLRNQPQHF	TGTGCCAGCAGTTTGAGGAATCAGCCCCAGCATTTT
15	TRBV19	TRBJ2-1	-	-	CASSSRDAAYNEQFF	TGTGCCAGTAGCTCCCGGGACGCGGCTTACAATGAGCAGTTCTTC
15	TRBV4-1	TRBJ2-5	-	-	CASSQGGLTQETQYF	TGCGCCAGCAGCCAAGGAGGCCTAACTCAAGAGACCCAGTACTTC
13	TRBV2	TRBJ1-4	-	-	CASSDRVDEKLFF	TGTGCCAGCAGTGACAGGGTAGATGAAAAACTGTTTTTT
14	TRBV12-5	TRBJ2-1	-	TRBD1	CASGAGTGENEQFF	TGTGCTAGTGGGGCCGGGACAGGGGAAAATGAGCAGTTCTTC
13	TRBV6-4	TRBJ1-4	-	TRBD1	CASSRDRGEKLFF	TGTGCCAGCAGTAGGGACAGGGGTGAAAAACTGTTTTTT
15	TRBV5-5	TRBJ2-2	-	-	CASSLNGIYTGELFF	TGTGCCAGCAGCTTGAACGGGATATACACCGGGGAGCTGTTTTTT
14	TRBV2	TRBJ1-1	-	-	CASKTGATIVEAFF	TGTGCCAGCAAGACCGGGGCCACGATCGTTGAAGCTTTCTTT
15	TRBV28	TRBJ2-1	-	TRBD1	CASSFPGQGLGEQFF	TGTGCCAGCAGTTTCCCGGGACAGGGTCTGGGTGAGCAGTTCTTC
14	TRBV19	TRBJ2-7	-	TRBD2	CASRKTSGISEQYF	TGTGCCAGTAGAAAGACTAGCGGGATCTCCGAGCAGTACTTC
13	TRBV12-3/TRBV12-4	TRBJ2-1	-	-	CASSPRGDNEQFF	TGTGCCAGCAGTCCCCGGGGCGACAATGAGCAGTTCTTC
15	TRBV29-1	TRBJ2-1	-	TRBD2	CSAVLPGLGYNEQFF	TGCAGCGCAGTTTTACCGGGACTAGGTTACAATGAGCAGTTCTTC
12	TRBV19	TRBJ1-2	once	-	CASSMGRYGYTF	TGTGCCAGTAGTATGGGCAGATATGGCTACACCTTC
16	TRBV18	TRBJ2-5	-	-	CASSPVRAGGQETQYF	TGTGCCAGCTCACCCGTACGGGCTGGCGGGCAAGAGACCCAGTACTTC
14	TRBV3-1/TRBV3-2	TRBJ2-3	once	-	CASSQSRSADTQYF	TGTGCCAGCAGCCAAAGCCGAAGCGCAGATACGCAGTATTTT
12	TRBV4-1	TRBJ1-5	-	-	CASSQEGTPQHF	TGCGCCAGCAGCCAAGAAGGCACGCCCCAGCATTTT